Below, one T cell receptor beta chain is given with its context. This entry comes from a study of blood T cell repertoires in COVID-19. This CDR3 is built from 14 residues. Trimming removed 8 bases from V and 4 bases from J; junction bases left unmatched: 7. Germline CDR1 and CDR2: SNHLY and FYNNEI. Study processing details: Researchers report that nucleated cell counts were estimated from reference gene primer amplification. Measured with immunoSEQ multiplex PCR; TCRdb has only the in-frame clones, and not every one. V, J and clone size reflect that table, while D and trimming were determined from the DNA. The table has 200,000 to 250,000 clones, roughly four fifths seen once; the top ten hold 7.5% to 8%.

The genes are TRBV2 and TRBJ1-4; 7 nucleotides align to TRBD1. Sequences were obtained from peripheral blood. The receptor was derived from a woman aged 50 to 65 with active or convalescent COVID-19. The CDR3 coding sequence is TGTGCCAGCGTCCGGACAGGCCTTAATGAAAAACTGTTTTTT. This sequence encodes CASVRTGLNEKLFF.